One TCR beta chain is described in this entry. Antigen: not known. The assay was immunoSEQ multiplex PCR, and TCRdb's table has in-frame clones only and misses some. Of hundreds of thousands of clones listed, around 93% were seen once; the top ten hold around 24%. The sample is drawn from a study of shared clonotypes between healthy human individuals. Whole-study findings and limits: Naive CD4 clonotypes were shared across a few donors at 4.5% to 6%. Measured sharing among donors was expected to vary with sequencing depth. Enrolling few donors narrowed the genetic and exposure-history diversity that was represented. The generation probabilities recorded for non-shared clonotypes fell below those of clonotypes shared by all four donors.

The naive CD8 fraction comprised CD45RO-negative cells positively selected for CCR7 and excluded terminally differentiated effector memory CD45RA+ cells. The TCR comes from a young man in good health. Sequencing was carried out using naive CD8+ T cells sorted from blood.

In DNA, the CDR3 is TGTGCCAGCAGCTTAGATCTAGGCGCGGGTCGGCATGGCTACACCTTC. Protein: CASSLDLGAGRHGYTF. The chain uses TRBV11-2 and TRBJ1-2; D not resolved. Trimming cost V 0 bases and J 6 bases, with 17 bases left between them. Per germline, CDR1 SGHAT and CDR2 FQNNGV. The CDR3 runs 16 residues.